Sequencing of this T cell receptor (beta chain) was carried out in a study of cytomegalovirus exposure and HLA in healthy donors. PCR primers comprised 60 Vbeta and 13 Jbeta primers. TCRdb keeps only in-frame clones here, not all; method: immunoSEQ multiplex PCR. This repertoire shows more than 150,000 clones, over 75% found once; its top ten account for 1%. The sequenced sample consisted of PBMCs. The receptor's source is a woman between 45 and 65 years old in good health and CMV-seropositive.

The CDR3 region has the DNA TGTGCCAGCAGCCCCACGGGTGGGAGCTCCTACAATGAGCAGTTCTTC. Residues: CASSPTGGSSYNEQFF. The V and J genes are TRBV7-3 and TRBJ2-1, with a possible D match to TRBD2 (5 bases). CDR1 is SGHTA, CDR2 FQGTGA, per germline. The V end was cut by 5 bases, the J end by 0 bases, with 14 bases between. The CDR3 covers 16 residues.